This section outlines one T cell receptor (beta chain) sequence together with its context. This record comes from a study of control samples from healthy donors and cancer patients. Assay: immunoSEQ multiplex PCR; the TCRdb copy retains only in-frame clones and omits some. The data contain about 410,000 clones, 90% of them singletons. With 5 bases removed from V and 2 bases from J, the gap between germline ends came to 13 bases. The germline V gene has CDR1 LGHNA and CDR2 YNFKEQ. This CDR3 has 15 residues. The chain uses TRBV4-2 and TRBJ2-1, with TRBD2 as a possible D gene (5 bases). This receptor was taken from a man in his forties with head and neck cancer. The sample comprised PBMCs. The CDR3 nucleotides read TGTGCCAGCAGCGATTCACGGGGAGCCTACAATGAGCAGTTCTTC. Translating gives CASSDSRGAYNEQFF.